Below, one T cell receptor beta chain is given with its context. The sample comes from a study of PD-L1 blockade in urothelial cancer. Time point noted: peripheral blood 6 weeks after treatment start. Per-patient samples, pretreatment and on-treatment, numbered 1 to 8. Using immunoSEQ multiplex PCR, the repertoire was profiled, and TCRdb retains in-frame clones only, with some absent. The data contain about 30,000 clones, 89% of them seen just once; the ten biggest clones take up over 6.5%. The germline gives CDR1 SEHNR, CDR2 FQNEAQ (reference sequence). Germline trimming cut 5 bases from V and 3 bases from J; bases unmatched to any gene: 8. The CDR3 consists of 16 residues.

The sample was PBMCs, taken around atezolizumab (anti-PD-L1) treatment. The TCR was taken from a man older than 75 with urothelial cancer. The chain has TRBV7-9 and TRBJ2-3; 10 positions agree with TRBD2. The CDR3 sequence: CASSPGLAVGTDTQYF. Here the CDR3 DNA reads TGTGCCAGCAGCCCCGGACTAGCGGTCGGGACAGATACGCAGTATTTT.